The sequence of this T cell receptor (beta chain) was determined in a study of vaccination effects on CD4 cells after COVID-19. Background on the study: After the second dose, samples were taken at median day 72.

The CDR3 totals 19 residues. V trimming: 6 bases; J trimming: 7 bases; junction bases outside the gene matches: 22. Germline loops: CDR1 KGHSH, CDR2 LQKENI. As concerns this clone: Its antigen is unknown.

Method: immunoSEQ multiplex PCR; TCRdb's copy keeps in-frame clones and lacks some. The sample carries approximately 13,000 clones, about 72% recorded once. Sequencing followed a ViraFEST assay step that expanded antigen-specific CD4+ T cells with viral peptide pools. The culture ran for around ten days before CD4+ T cells were isolated. The cohort was immunized with two doses of either the BNT162b2 or mRNA-1273 vaccine. Vaccinated participants had no history of SARS-CoV-2 infection and tested negative for nucleocapsid antibodies. Wells each received around 2.2 million PBMC, cultured with approximately 10 IU/ml IL-2 and 10 ug/ml peptides.

V gene TRBV18 combines with J gene TRBJ2-1; 9 bases fit TRBD1. The clonotype comes from a human donor who received a COVID-19 vaccine. The sequencing here drew on CD4+ T cells from PBMCs cultured with SARS-CoV-2 spike peptides, taken after COVID-19 vaccination. The CDR3 bases are TGTGCCAGCTCCCTTCGCTCGAATCCGGGACAGGGTTTGAGAAATGAGCAGTTCTTC. This translates into CASSLRSNPGQGLRNEQFF.